Each of the 7 T cell receptor beta chains below was sequenced from the same sample in a study of CD8 T cells in ankylosing spondylitis. TCRdb redid the calling of the 5' RACE reads with MiXCR, one entry per CDR3 protein. The sample has under 300,000 distinct CDR3 sequences; about 10% are singletons. Specimen: blood, either unsorted or a sorted T cell fraction (not recorded which). Receptors were obtained from a male donor with ankylosing spondylitis or in good health (not recorded which).

This clonotype has ten or more counts. V usage is TRBV25-1 and J usage is TRBJ2-1, with 10 bases that match TRBD2. Germline lookup yields CDR1 MGHDK and CDR2 SYGVNS. The V gene end was trimmed by 5 bases and the J gene end by 0 bases; junction bases not matched to a gene: 7. The CDR3 contains 17 residues. The DNA for the CDR3 is TGTGCCAGCAGTCACAGCGGGGGGGGGAGCTCCTACAATGAGCAGTTCTTC. Translating it yields CASSHSGGGSSYNEQFF.

The chain is built from TRBV12-3 or TRBV12-4 and TRBJ2-1, with D possibly TRBD2 on 5 matching bases. Trimming removed 3 bases from V and 6 bases from J, with 12 bases in between. The CDR3 is 14 amino acids. The CDR3 sequence: CASSLPPGGNEQFF. The CDR3 coding sequence is TGTGCCAGCAGTTTGCCCCCTGGAGGCAATGAGCAGTTCTTC.

This clonotype came up many times. The chain is built from TRBV25-1 and TRBJ2-5, with 9 nucleotides matching TRBD2. This CDR3 has 14 amino acids. J was trimmed by 1 base and V by 8 bases; bases with no gene match: 5. From germline, CDR1 is MGHDK and CDR2 SYGVNS. CDR3 DNA sequence: TGTGCCAGCCTAGCGGGGACCTCCCAAGAGACCCAGTACTTC. The encoded protein is CASLAGTSQETQYF. Full variable domain (missing parts from reference TRBV25-1 and TRBJ2-5): EADIYQTPRYLVIGTGKKITLECSQTMGHDKMYWYQQDPGMELHLIHYSYGVNSTEKGDLSSESTVSRIRTEHFPLTLESARPSHTSQYLCASLAGTSQETQYFGPGTRLLVL.

As to this clonotype: This may come from a read error, since a much larger clone is one base off. The chain has TRBV7-9 and TRBJ1-2, with TRBD1 matching over 9 bases. CDR1 is SEHNR, CDR2 FQNEAQ, per germline (reference sequence). CDR3 length equals 15 residues. The junction had 7 bases not matched to a gene; V was cut back by 7 bases and J by 1 base. CDR3 sequence (DNA): TGTGCCAGCACCTTCTGGACAGGGGTTAACTATGGCTACACCTTC. It specifies CASTFWTGVNYGYTF.

The rearrangement links TRBV9 to TRBJ2-2; D possibly corresponds to TRBD2 (5 bases). The CDR3 length is 14 residues. Per germline, CDR1 SGDLS and CDR2 YYNGEE. The V end lost 4 bases, the J end lost 4 bases, and 11 bases lay between the germline ends. In DNA, the CDR3 is TGTGCCAGCAGCCCTGAGGGTAGCACCGGGGAGCTGTTTTTT. Protein sequence: CASSPEGSTGELFF.

This clonotype appeared many times. The chain has TRBV5-6 and TRBJ2-1; D perhaps matches TRBD2 (6 bases). V gave up 2 bases and J gave up 5 bases, with 23 bases separating them. This CDR3 contains 18 residues. The germline V gene encodes CDR1 SGHDT and CDR2 YYEEEE. For the CDR3, the DNA is TGTGCCAGCAGCTTTTTAGACTCCCGGGAGCTGGGGGACAATGAGCAGTTCTTC. Its translation is CASSFLDSRELGDNEQFF.

This clonotype was counted a few times. The rearrangement uses TRBV27 and TRBJ2-7; TRBD2 aligns across 7 bases. J gave up 6 bases and V 4 bases, and 6 bases lay outside the gene matches. The CDR3 is 13 amino acids. CDR1 and CDR2 from the germline V gene are MNHEY and SMNVEV (reference sequence). CDR3 region: CASSSRTSVEQYF. Written as DNA, the CDR3 is TGTGCCAGCAGTTCTCGGACTAGTGTCGAGCAGTACTTC.